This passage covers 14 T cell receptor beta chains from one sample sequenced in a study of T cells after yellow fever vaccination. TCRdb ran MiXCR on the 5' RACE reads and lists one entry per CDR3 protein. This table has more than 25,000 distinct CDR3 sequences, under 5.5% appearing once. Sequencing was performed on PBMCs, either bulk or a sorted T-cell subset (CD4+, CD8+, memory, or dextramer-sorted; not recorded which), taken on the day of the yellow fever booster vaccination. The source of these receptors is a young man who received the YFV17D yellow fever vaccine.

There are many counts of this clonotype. The CDR3 loop reads CASRPDREGEKLFF. CDR3 sequence (DNA): TGCGCCAGCAGACCGGACAGGGAAGGAGAAAAACTGTTTTTT. The J gene is TRBJ1-4, the V gene TRBV5-1; 8 bases align to TRBD1. V was pared by 5 bases and J by 8 bases, with 8 bases of the junction left unmatched. Germline CDR1 SGHRS, CDR2 YFSETQ. The CDR3 is 14 amino acids.

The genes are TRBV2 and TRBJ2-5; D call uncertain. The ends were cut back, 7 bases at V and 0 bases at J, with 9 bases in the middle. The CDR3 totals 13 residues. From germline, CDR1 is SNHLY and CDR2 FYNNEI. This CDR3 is CASKRQYQETQYF. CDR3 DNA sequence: TGTGCCAGCAAAAGGCAGTACCAAGAGACCCAGTACTTC.

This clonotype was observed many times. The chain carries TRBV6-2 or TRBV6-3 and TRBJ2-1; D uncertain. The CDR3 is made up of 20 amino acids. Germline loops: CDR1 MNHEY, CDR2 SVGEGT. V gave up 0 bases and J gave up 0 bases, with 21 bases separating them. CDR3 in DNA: TGTGCCAGCAGTTACTCGATAGGCCCGTCGAGGCTGAGCTCCTACAATGAGCAGTTCTTC. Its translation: CASSYSIGPSRLSSYNEQFF.

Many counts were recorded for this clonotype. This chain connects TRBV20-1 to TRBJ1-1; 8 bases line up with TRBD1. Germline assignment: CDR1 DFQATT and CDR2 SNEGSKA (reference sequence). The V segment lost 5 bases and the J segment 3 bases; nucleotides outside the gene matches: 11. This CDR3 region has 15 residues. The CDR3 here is CSARRQGRGYTEAFF. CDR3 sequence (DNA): TGCAGTGCTCGACGACAGGGGCGCGGGTACACTGAAGCTTTCTTT.

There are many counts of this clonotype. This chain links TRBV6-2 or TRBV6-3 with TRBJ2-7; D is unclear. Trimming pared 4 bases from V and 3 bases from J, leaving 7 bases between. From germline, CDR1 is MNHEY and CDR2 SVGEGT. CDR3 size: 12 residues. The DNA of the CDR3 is TGTGCCAGCAGTTTGGACGGCTACGAGCAGTACGTC. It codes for CASSLDGYEQYV.

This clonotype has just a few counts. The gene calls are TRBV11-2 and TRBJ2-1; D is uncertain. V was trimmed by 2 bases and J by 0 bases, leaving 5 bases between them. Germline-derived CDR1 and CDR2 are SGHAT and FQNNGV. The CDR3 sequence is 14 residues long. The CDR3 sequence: CASSLHSSYNEQFF. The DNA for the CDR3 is TGTGCCAGCAGCTTACACAGCTCCTACAATGAGCAGTTCTTC.

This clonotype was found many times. The CDR3 nucleotides are TGCGCCAGCAGAGGGGGCTCCTACAATGAGCAGTTCTTC. It codes for CASRGGSYNEQFF. V gene TRBV5-1 combines with J gene TRBJ2-1, with D perhaps matching TRBD1 (6 bases). This CDR3 has 13 amino acids. Germline V gene sequence: CDR1 SGHRS, CDR2 YFSETQ. Trimming cost V 5 bases and J 0 bases, with 6 bases left between them.

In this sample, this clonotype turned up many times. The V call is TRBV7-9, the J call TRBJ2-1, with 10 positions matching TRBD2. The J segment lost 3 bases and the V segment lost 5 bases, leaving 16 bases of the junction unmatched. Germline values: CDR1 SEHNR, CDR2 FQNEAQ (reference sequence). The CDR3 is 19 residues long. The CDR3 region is CASSPAAGAPSGGYNEQFF. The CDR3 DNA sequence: TGTGCCAGCAGCCCGGCGGCAGGGGCTCCTAGCGGGGGCTACAATGAGCAGTTCTTC.

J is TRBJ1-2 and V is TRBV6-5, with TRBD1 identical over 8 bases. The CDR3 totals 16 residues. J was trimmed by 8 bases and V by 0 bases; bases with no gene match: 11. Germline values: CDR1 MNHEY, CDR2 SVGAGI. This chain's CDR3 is CASSYSGTGSMGGYTF. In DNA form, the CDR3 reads TGTGCCAGCAGTTACTCGGGGACAGGATCAATGGGGGGCTACACCTTC.

DNA for the CDR3: TGCGCCAGCAGCTTTGGGCCTTCGTGGGAGACCCAGTACTTC. This sequence encodes CASSFGPSWETQYF. The rearrangement joins TRBV5-1 to TRBJ2-5; D is ambiguous. The germline gives CDR1 SGHRS, CDR2 YFSETQ. Between the trimmed V and J ends, which lost 2 bases and 5 bases, there was a span of 13 bases. The CDR3 has 14 amino acids.

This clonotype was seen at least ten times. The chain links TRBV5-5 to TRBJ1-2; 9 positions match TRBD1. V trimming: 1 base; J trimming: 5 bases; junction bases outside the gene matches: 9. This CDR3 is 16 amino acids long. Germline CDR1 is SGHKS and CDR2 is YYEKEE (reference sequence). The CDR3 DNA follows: TGTGCCAGCAGCTTGAGGACAGGGGTTGGAATTTATGGCTACACCTTC. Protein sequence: CASSLRTGVGIYGYTF.

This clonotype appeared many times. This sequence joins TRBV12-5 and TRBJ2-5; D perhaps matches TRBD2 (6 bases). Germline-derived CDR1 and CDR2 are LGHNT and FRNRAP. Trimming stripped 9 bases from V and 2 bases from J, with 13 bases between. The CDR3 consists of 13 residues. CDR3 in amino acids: CASRPSGQETQYF. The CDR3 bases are TGTGCTAGCCGTCCGAGCGGGCAAGAGACCCAGTACTTC.

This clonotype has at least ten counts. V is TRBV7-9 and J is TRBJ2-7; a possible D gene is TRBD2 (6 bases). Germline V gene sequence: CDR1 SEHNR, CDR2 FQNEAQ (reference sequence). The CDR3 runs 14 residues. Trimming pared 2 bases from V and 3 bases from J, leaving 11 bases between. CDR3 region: CASSLTSGSYEQYV. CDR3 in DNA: TGTGCCAGCAGCTTAACGTCCGGGAGCTACGAGCAGTACGTC.

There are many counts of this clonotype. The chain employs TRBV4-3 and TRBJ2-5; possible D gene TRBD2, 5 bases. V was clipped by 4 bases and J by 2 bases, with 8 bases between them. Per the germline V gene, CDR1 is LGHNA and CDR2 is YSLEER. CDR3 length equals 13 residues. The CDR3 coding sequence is TGCGCCAGCAGCCGCGGGCAGCAAGAGACCCAGTACTTC. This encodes CASSRGQQETQYF.